Shown below are 31 T cell receptor beta chains from a single sample sequenced in a study of T cells in Graves' hyperthyroidism and ophthalmopathy. The TCR beta CDR3 regions underwent amplification using RNA transcripts as the source. An initial round of RT-PCR targeting the TCR CDR3 relied on the HTBI primer set. Each CDR3 protein gets one entry after TCRdb re-called the multiplex PCR reads with MiXCR. The sample shows under 450,000 distinct CDR3 sequences, more than 15% of them seen only once. Sequenced sample: blood. These receptors originate from a woman younger than 30 with Graves' hyperthyroidism.

In its sample, this clonotype was seen a few times. This chain connects TRBV20-1 to TRBJ2-7; D may be TRBD1 or TRBD2 (5 bases each). CDR3 length: 15 residues. Germline V lookup: CDR1 DFQATT, CDR2 SNEGSKA (reference sequence). Trimming stripped 3 bases from V and 0 bases from J, with 15 bases between. The CDR3 is CSASPGPKNSYEQYF. Here the CDR3 DNA reads TGCAGTGCTAGCCCGGGACCGAAGAACTCCTACGAGCAGTACTTC.

Ten or more counts support this clonotype. The chain joins TRBV5-1 to TRBJ2-1, with 10 bases identical to TRBD1. The CDR3 has 17 amino acids. The germline CDR1 and CDR2 sequences are SGHRS and YFSETQ. With 4 bases clipped from V and 8 bases from J, the junction kept 15 bases outside the gene matches. The CDR3 DNA reads TGCGCCAGCAGCCCAGGACAGGGGGTCAGGGGTAAGGATGAGCAGTTCTTC. Translating it yields CASSPGQGVRGKDEQFF.

The chain recombines TRBV4-1 with TRBJ1-2, with D tentatively TRBD1 (5 bases). The CDR3 sequence is 13 residues long. Germline CDR1 and CDR2: MGHRA and YSYEKL. Deletions cut 4 bases from V and 6 bases from J, with 12 bases between. Written as DNA, the CDR3 is TGCGCCAGCAGCCTTGGGACCGCCGATGGCTACACCTTC. It is translated as CASSLGTADGYTF.

This clonotype was recorded many times. CDR3: CASTTPGSPLHF. The DNA for the CDR3 is TGTGCCAGCACCACTCCTGGGTCACCCCTCCACTTT. The chain uses TRBV7-6 and TRBJ1-6; no reliable D call. The CDR3 loop spans 12 amino acids. V was shortened by 7 bases and J by 10 bases, with 11 bases between the two germline ends. Per germline, CDR1 SGHVS and CDR2 FNYEAQ.

The chain carries TRBV5-1 and TRBJ2-1; D might be TRBD1 (5 bases). Germline lookup yields CDR1 SGHRS and CDR2 YFSETQ. V dropped 0 bases and J dropped 4 bases, with 11 bases sitting between them. The CDR3 extends over 15 amino acids. CDR3 protein: CASSLADNKYNEQFF. The CDR3 region has the DNA TGCGCCAGCAGCTTGGCGGACAACAAATACAATGAGCAGTTCTTC.

This clonotype was observed many times. The DNA for the CDR3 is TGTGCCAGCAGTTACGGAGCGATCTCTGGAAACACCATATATTTT. Amino acids: CASSYGAISGNTIYF. This chain joins TRBV6-5 and TRBJ1-3; D is ambiguous. Germline V gene sequence: CDR1 MNHEY, CDR2 SVGAGI. This CDR3 is 15 amino acids long. The ends were cut back, 2 bases at V and 0 bases at J, with 8 bases in the middle.

The gene calls are TRBV2 and TRBJ1-2, with TRBD1 identical over 7 bases. V was pared by 5 bases and J by 1 base, with 10 bases of the junction left unmatched. This CDR3 is built from 16 residues. Germline V gives CDR1 SNHLY, CDR2 FYNNEI. The chain's CDR3 is CASSYSVGGVNYGYTF. The CDR3 coding sequence is TGTGCCAGCAGTTACTCTGTAGGGGGCGTTAACTATGGCTACACCTTC.

At least ten counts were recorded for this clonotype. The V call is TRBV12-3 or TRBV12-4, the J call TRBJ2-1; D is uncertain. This CDR3 spans 16 amino acids. V lost 3 bases to trimming and J lost 2 bases, with 14 bases between them. Here the CDR3 reads CASSFTFGLTYNEQFF. The CDR3 nucleotides read TGTGCCAGCAGTTTTACGTTTGGCCTGACCTACAATGAGCAGTTCTTC.

This clonotype was seen repeatedly, ten times or more. The genes are TRBV20-1 and TRBJ2-2, with 13 bases fitting TRBD2. Germline V lookup: CDR1 DFQATT, CDR2 SNEGSKA (reference sequence). This CDR3 is built from 15 residues. The V and J ends lost 5 bases and 6 bases, in that order; junction bases with no gene match: 6. CDR3 in amino acids: CSAPTTSGRAGELFF. CDR3 DNA: TGCAGTGCTCCCACAACTAGCGGGAGGGCCGGGGAGCTGTTTTTT.

This clonotype was counted many times. The V call is TRBV28, the J call TRBJ1-5; 8 nucleotides align to TRBD1. The ends lost 3 bases at V and 7 bases at J; junction bases unmatched: 8. Germline values: CDR1 MDHEN, CDR2 SYDVKM. CDR3 length equals 15 residues. CDR3 coding DNA: TGTGCCAGCAGTTTCTCCAGGGGGCCGGGGCAGCCCCAGCATTTT. It yields the protein CASSFSRGPGQPQHF.

At least ten counts were recorded for this clonotype. The V and J genes are TRBV7-9 and TRBJ2-7; D unresolved. V was trimmed by 4 bases and J by 2 bases, leaving 9 bases between them. Germline V CDR1 and CDR2: SEHNR, FQNEAQ (reference sequence). CDR3 length equals 13 residues. The CDR3 is CASSSTVTYEQYF. Here the CDR3 DNA reads TGTGCCAGCAGCTCTACAGTCACCTACGAGCAGTACTTC.

The chain uses TRBV10-3 and TRBJ1-5; D call uncertain. CDR3 length equals 10 residues. The ends were cut back, 8 bases at V and 5 bases at J, with 4 bases in the middle. The germline V gene has CDR1 ENHRY and CDR2 SYGVKD. CDR3 bases: TGTGCCATCGGGGATCAGCCCCAGCATTTT. It encodes CAIGDQPQHF.

This clonotype occurred a few times. The chain has TRBV20-1 and TRBJ2-3, with 11 nucleotides matching TRBD2. Looked up from germline, CDR1 is DFQATT and CDR2 is SNEGSKA (reference sequence). This CDR3 spans 14 amino acids. J lost 4 bases, V lost 7 bases, and 7 bases had no gene match. The CDR3, as DNA: TGCAGTGTCACTAGCGGGGGTACCGCAGATACGCAGTATTTT. Protein sequence: CSVTSGGTADTQYF.

This clonotype was counted at least ten times. The chain uses TRBV5-1 and TRBJ1-2; possible D gene TRBD1, 6 bases. The CDR3 runs to 14 residues. The V gene's germline CDR1 is SGHRS and CDR2 YFSETQ. Trimming removed 0 bases at V and 2 bases at J, with 8 bases between. CDR3 region: CASSLEQGNYGYTF. CDR3 in DNA: TGCGCCAGCAGCTTGGAACAGGGAAACTATGGCTACACCTTC.

This clonotype was seen more than once but under ten times. This chain links TRBV28 with TRBJ2-1, with D hard to call. Germline lookup yields CDR1 MDHEN and CDR2 SYDVKM. Trimming removed 6 bases at V and 0 bases at J, with 15 bases between. The CDR3 totals 16 residues. CDR3 in amino acids: CASSVPGPSSYNEQFF. Here the CDR3 DNA reads TGTGCCAGCAGCGTCCCCGGGCCGAGCTCCTACAATGAGCAGTTCTTC.

This clonotype was seen repeatedly, ten times or more. This rearrangement joins TRBV6-2 or TRBV6-3 to TRBJ1-1; 7 bases match TRBD1. Germline loops: CDR1 MNHEY, CDR2 SVGEGT. Germline trimming cut 6 bases from V and 8 bases from J; bases unmatched to any gene: 3. CDR3 length: 11 residues. In DNA, the CDR3 is TGTGCCAGCAGCTCGGGACAGGAAGCTTTCTTT. It specifies CASSSGQEAFF.

In its sample, this clonotype was seen a few times. CDR3 loop: CASSVGAGDQWGEQYF. The CDR3 DNA is TGTGCCAGCAGCGTAGGAGCGGGAGATCAATGGGGCGAGCAGTACTTC. The chain employs TRBV9 and TRBJ2-7, with 8 bases aligning to TRBD2. With V trimmed by 0 bases and J by 6 bases, 11 bases remained unmatched. CDR3 length: 16 amino acids. CDR1 is SGDLS and CDR2 is YYNGEE in the germline V gene.

Ten or more counts support this clonotype. The chain combines TRBV20-1 with TRBJ2-1; TRBD2 matches 16 bases. V lost 5 bases to trimming and J lost 2 bases; unmatched junction nucleotides: 9. The CDR3 length is 18 residues. Germline CDR1 and CDR2: DFQATT and SNEGSKA (reference sequence). The CDR3 loop reads CSAEGTSGGASTYNEQFF. Here the CDR3 DNA reads TGCAGTGCTGAAGGGACTAGCGGGGGGGCGTCAACCTACAATGAGCAGTTCTTC.

This clonotype was found a few times. The chain uses TRBV3-1 and TRBJ1-6; no definite D call. The CDR3 loop spans 14 amino acids. CDR1 is LGHDT, CDR2 YNNKEL, per germline (reference sequence). V was clipped by 4 bases and J by 5 bases, with 9 bases between them. The CDR3 DNA sequence: TGTGCCAGCAGCCTAGCGGCAGATAATTCACCCCTCCACTTT. This codes for CASSLAADNSPLHF. The full variable domain, its missing parts supplied by reference TRBV3-1 and TRBJ1-6, is DTAVSQTPKYLVTQMGNDKSIKCEQNLGHDTMYWYKQDSKKFLKIMFSYNNKELIINETVPNRFSPKSPDKAHLNLHINSLELGDSAVYFCASSLAADNSPLHFGNGTRLTVT.

The chain carries TRBV7-2 and TRBJ2-7, with TRBD2 identical over 8 bases. The CDR3 contains 15 residues. V shed 1 base, J shed 1 base, and the junction held 3 bases outside the gene matches. Germline assignment: CDR1 SGHTA and CDR2 FQGNSA. DNA of the CDR3: TGTGCCAGCAGCTTAGGGACTAGCTATTCCTACGAGCAGTACTTC. Protein: CASSLGTSYSYEQYF.

At least ten counts were recorded for this clonotype. J is TRBJ2-7 and V is TRBV13, with 13 positions matching TRBD2. The ends lost 3 bases at V and 3 bases at J; junction bases unmatched: 5. The CDR3 runs 16 residues. The germline gives CDR1 PRHDT, CDR2 FYEKMQ (reference sequence). The CDR3 DNA reads as TGTGCCAGCAGCTTCGCTCGGACTAGCGGGAGCTACGAGCAGTACTTC. It codes for CASSFARTSGSYEQYF.

This clonotype was counted many times. This chain uses TRBV7-2 with TRBJ2-7; 8 bases line up with TRBD2. The CDR3 spans 14 residues. Germline loops: CDR1 SGHTA, CDR2 FQGNSA. J lost 0 bases, V lost 5 bases, and 3 bases had no gene match. Written as DNA, the CDR3 is TGTGCCAGCAGCATTAGCGGGAACTCCTACGAGCAGTACTTC. Its translation: CASSISGNSYEQYF. Combining the CDR3 with reference TRBV7-2 and TRBJ2-7 gives the whole variable domain GAGVSQSPSNKVTEKGKDVELRCDPISGHTALYWYRQSLGQGLEFLIYFQGNSAPDKSGLPSDRFSAERTGGSVSTLTIQRTQQEDSAVYLCASSISGNSYEQYFGPGTRLTVT.

This clonotype was seen only a few times. This chain connects TRBV12-3 or TRBV12-4 to TRBJ1-4; the D gene is possibly TRBD1 (6 bases). Trimming left V 8 bases short and J 12 bases short, with 16 bases between. CDR3 size: 12 residues. DNA for the CDR3: TGTGCCAGCCGCGGCGGGGGGCATCAACTGTTTTTT. It translates to CASRGGGHQLFF.

J is TRBJ2-1 and V is TRBV7-9, with TRBD2 identical over 10 bases. In germline, CDR1 is SEHNR, CDR2 FQNEAQ (reference sequence). The CDR3 covers 17 residues. The trim removed 3 bases at V and 4 bases at J, leaving 9 bases unmatched. The CDR3 reads CASSLPLDSGRYNEQFF. CDR3 DNA sequence: TGTGCCAGCAGCTTGCCCCTAGATAGCGGGAGGTACAATGAGCAGTTCTTC.

This clonotype was counted many times. V usage is TRBV11-2 and J usage is TRBJ2-1, with a weak D call TRBD2 (6 bases). V shed 4 bases and J shed 9 bases, with 10 bases lying between them. The CDR3 totals 12 residues. Germline CDR1 and CDR2: SGHAT and FQNNGV. CDR3 sequence: CASSSTRREQFF. As DNA, the CDR3 is TGTGCCAGCAGCTCGACTAGGCGTGAGCAGTTCTTC.

This clonotype was counted at least ten times. V gene TRBV15 combines with J gene TRBJ1-5, with 7 bases lining up with TRBD1. The ends lost 6 bases at V and 0 bases at J; junction bases unmatched: 5. CDR1 is LNHNV and CDR2 is YYDKDF in the germline V gene (reference sequence). This CDR3 is built from 15 residues. The CDR3 reads CATRKDRNSNQPQHF. The CDR3, as DNA: TGTGCCACCAGGAAGGACAGGAATAGCAATCAGCCCCAGCATTTT.

This clonotype turned up a few times. The J gene is TRBJ2-7, the V gene TRBV3-1; D call uncertain. This CDR3 has 11 residues. Germline-derived CDR1 and CDR2 are LGHDT and YNNKEL (reference sequence). Trimming took 3 bases from V and 2 from J, leaving 2 bases between them. The CDR3 DNA follows: TGTGCCAGCAGCCATACCTACGAGCAGTACTTC. It codes for CASSHTYEQYF.

This clonotype was seen a few times. This chain uses TRBV29-1 with TRBJ2-1; no clear D. The CDR3 is made up of 19 amino acids. CDR1 and CDR2 from the germline V gene are SQVTM and ANQGSEA. Trimming left V 6 bases short and J 0 bases short, with 27 bases between. This chain's CDR3 is CSVVWGRSRTLISYNEQFF. The CDR3, as DNA: TGCAGCGTCGTTTGGGGTCGATCGCGGACCCTGATCTCCTACAATGAGCAGTTCTTC.

The CDR3 is CASKMTDLNTEAFF. The CDR3 DNA reads TGTGCCAGCAAAATGACAGATCTGAACACTGAAGCTTTCTTT. The V call is TRBV25-1, the J call TRBJ1-1, with TRBD1 as a possible D gene (5 bases). Germline lookup yields CDR1 MGHDK and CDR2 SYGVNS. Trimming took off 7 bases at V and 0 bases at J, with 12 bases between the two ends. The CDR3 length is 14 residues. Full variable domain (remainder filled in from reference TRBV25-1 and TRBJ1-1): EADIYQTPRYLVIGTGKKITLECSQTMGHDKMYWYQQDPGMELHLIHYSYGVNSTEKGDLSSESTVSRIRTEHFPLTLESARPSHTSQYLCASKMTDLNTEAFFGQGTRLTVV.

In the case of this clonotype: A single base separates this from a much larger clone, so it may be a read error. V usage is TRBV11-2 and J usage is TRBJ1-1; no clear D. The V end lost 5 bases, the J end lost 0 bases, and 7 bases lay between the germline ends. There are 13 residues in the CDR3. In germline, CDR1 is SGHAT, CDR2 FQNNGV. The DNA for the CDR3 is TGTGCCAGCAGCAGAGAAATGAACACTGAAGCTTTCTTT. Its translation: CASSREMNTEAFF.

This clonotype was recorded many times. The CDR3 loop reads CASSPLMTTGAYGYTF. In nucleotides, the CDR3 is TGCGCCAGCAGCCCGTTGATGACCACAGGGGCCTATGGCTACACCTTC. The chain recombines TRBV5-1 with TRBJ1-2; 7 positions agree with TRBD1. In germline, CDR1 is SGHRS, CDR2 YFSETQ. The J segment lost 4 bases and the V segment lost 4 bases, leaving 13 bases of the junction unmatched. CDR3 length: 16 amino acids.